This is a list of T cell receptor beta chains from one sample in a study of cytomegalovirus exposure and HLA in healthy donors. The assay was immunoSEQ multiplex PCR, and TCRdb's table has in-frame clones only and misses some. The sample consists of about 98,000 clones, approximately 84% of them appearing once. The material sequenced was PBMCs. These receptors were obtained from a man between 18 and 29 years old in good health and CMV-seropositive. CDR3s include the opening cysteine and the closing phenylalanine or tryptophan. Only some rows state a clone size, as once, few, many or a class for expanded clones.

J | V | size | CDR3
TRBJ2-1 | TRBV9 | . | CASSVEVRSYNEQFF
TRBJ1-5 | TRBV6-1 | . | CASSEEEDRSNQPQHF
TRBJ1-4 | TRBV7-2 | . | CASSPPGRSNEKLFF
TRBJ2-1 | TRBV6-5 | . | CASSPGDSMGNEQFF
TRBJ2-3 | TRBV6-4 | few | CASSLTSGGTDTQYF
TRBJ1-1 | TRBV11-2 | . | CASREDRGITEAFF
TRBJ2-3 | TRBV7-9 | . | CASSRGTDTQYF
TRBJ2-5 | TRBV5-1 | few | CASSRQGLGETQYF
TRBJ2-7 | TRBV11-2 | . | CASSLDSTLIYEQYF
TRBJ1-4 | TRBV2 | . | CASSAIRGLGEKLFF
TRBJ2-7 | TRBV5-1 | . | CASSLGPTDRGTPYEQYF
TRBJ2-1 | TRBV19 | few | CASTGTSGIPGYNEQFF
TRBJ1-5 | TRBV2 | many | CASSWSGYGNQPQHF
TRBJ1-2 | TRBV28 | . | CASSHQTGGLIYGYTF
TRBJ2-3 | TRBV4-2 | . | CASSAAPGQGAWEQYF
TRBJ2-2 | TRBV19 | . | CASSTMKAGGVGELFF
TRBJ2-1 | TRBV11-3 | . | CASSSGQGAYNEQFF
TRBJ1-2 | TRBV7-2 | . | CASSSDRVNYGYTF
TRBJ2-1 | TRBV29-1 | once | CSVAGVEQFF
TRBJ1-2 | TRBV5-4 | . | CASSLRGGNLNGYTF
TRBJ1-3 | TRBV5-1 | . | CASRGTDSGNTIYF
TRBJ2-1 | TRBV18 | . | CASSPAGLAGSYEQFF
TRBJ2-2 | TRBV29-1 | . | CSVEATGVDTGELFF
TRBJ1-1 | TRBV9 | . | CASSRGQSMNTEAFF
TRBJ1-2 | TRBV9 | . | CASSVQGATSGYTF
TRBJ2-1 | TRBV5-1 | . | CASSLGSGSFSEQFF
TRBJ1-1 | TRBV5-1 | . | CASSLARDYGTEAFF
TRBJ1-6 | TRBV5-1 | . | CASSLGQGGNSPLHF
TRBJ2-1 | TRBV11-3 | . | CASSLDRGSYNEQFF
TRBJ2-7 | TRBV6-1 | . | CASSEFGLVGGPTTYEQYF
TRBJ2-7 | TRBV19 | . | CASSISETGTYEQYF
TRBJ2-7 | TRBV7-2 | . | CASSFFGMGQDEQYF
TRBJ1-2 | TRBV7-2 | few | CASSPDRTNYGYTF
TRBJ2-3 | TRBV9 | . | CASSGQGDTQYF
TRBJ2-3 | TRBV5-1 | once | CASGPAGFTDTQYF
TRBJ2-5 | TRBV28 | . | CASSLGTSGIIGETQYF
TRBJ2-1 | TRBV5-4 | . | CASSREYDNEQFF
TRBJ2-2 | TRBV10-3 | . | CAIKDSSNTGELFF
TRBJ2-1 | TRBV9 | . | CASSVREAYNEQFF
TRBJ2-7 | TRBV11-3 | . | CASSFGGPGSYEQYF
TRBJ1-2 | TRBV27 | . | CASSDIRAGNYGYTF
TRBJ1-2 | TRBV5-4 | . | CASSWDSINYGYTF
TRBJ1-2 | TRBV5-4 | . | CASSLGRELPNYGYTF
TRBJ2-7 | TRBV6-1 | . | CASSEGQGGNYEQYF
TRBJ2-1 | TRBV10-3 | . | CASTQPGQGFNEQFF
TRBJ2-3 | TRBV19 | . | CASSKRQGSRSTDTQYF
TRBJ2-5 | TRBV7-2 | . | CASSSRGNQETQYF
TRBJ2-7 | TRBV10-1 | . | CASHSGMSRSYEQYF